Given below is one T cell receptor beta chain in context. Its specificity is unknown. The sample is drawn from a study of T cell responses to AZD1222 COVID-19 vaccine. Study conclusions and caveats: Regions 160-218 and 743-854 dominated among vaccine-associated CD4 TCRs spanning spike. There were repertoire samples only from the period after the peak T cell response. Among the donors, most were white British and more were female, and clonal diversity was possibly underestimated. Close to half of spike-specific TCRs reportedly recognize unmutated variant regions.

This CDR3 spans 14 amino acids. Trimming took 7 bases from V and 7 from J; bases not matched to a gene: 9. CDR1 and CDR2 from the germline V gene are SNHLY and FYNNEI. Using immunoSEQ multiplex PCR, the repertoire was profiled, and TCRdb retains in-frame clones only, with some absent. The table lists 150,000 to 200,000 clones, around 92% of them singletons. The chain couples TRBV2 to TRBJ1-4, with 7 positions matching TRBD1. The receptor's source is an adult in good health. The sample here was peripheral blood, taken on day 0 of AZD1222 vaccination. This CDR3 reads CASNRQGRSEKLFF. The CDR3 nucleotides are TGTGCCAGCAACAGACAGGGTAGGAGTGAAAAACTGTTTTTT.